Following are 30 T cell receptor beta chains from one sample sequenced in a study of post-analysis software for immune sequencing data. Study conclusions and caveats: Patients showed TRBV5-6, TRBV5-1 and TRBV20-1 among 4 or 5 TRBV segments more frequent than in controls.

What these receptors recognize is not known. cDNA libraries of TCR beta carried unique molecular identifiers. TCRdb processed the PCR reads anew with MiXCR; each CDR3 protein has one entry. The repertoire holds 350,000 to 500,000 distinct CDR3 sequences, with more than 30% as singletons. The sequencing sample was made of blood. These receptors were obtained from a girl aged 2-15 years with multiple sclerosis.

The chain uses TRBV2 and TRBJ2-1, with D uncertain. V lost 6 bases and J 10 bases, leaving 7 bases between the germline ends. The CDR3 totals 10 residues. Germline assignment: CDR1 SNHLY and CDR2 FYNNEI. CDR3 bases: TGTGCCAGCAGGGTGGGGGAGCAGTTCTTC. It translates to CASRVGEQFF.

J is TRBJ2-1 and V is TRBV5-6; possibly TRBD2 for D (6 bases). This CDR3 spans 15 amino acids. Germline-derived CDR1 and CDR2 are SGHDT and YYEEEE. The V end lost 4 bases, the J end lost 2 bases, and 13 bases lay between the germline ends. CDR3 sequence (DNA): TGTGCCAGCAGCCCCGGGGGTACGGCCTACAATGAGCAGTTCTTC. It specifies CASSPGGTAYNEQFF.

This chain uses TRBV20-1 with TRBJ2-7; 12 bases align to TRBD2. CDR1 and CDR2 from the germline V gene are DFQATT and SNEGSKA (reference sequence). The ends lost 4 bases at V and 0 bases at J; junction bases unmatched: 7. This CDR3 is built from 16 residues. The CDR3 protein is CSAITSGRLSSYEQYF. Written as DNA, the CDR3 is TGCAGTGCTATTACTAGCGGGAGGTTGAGCTCCTACGAGCAGTACTTC.

The genes are TRBV29-1 and TRBJ1-2; D is undetermined. Germline CDR1 is SQVTM and CDR2 is ANQGSEA. This CDR3 contains 11 residues. V gave up 6 bases and J gave up 1 base, with 6 bases separating them. The CDR3 coding sequence is TGCAGCGTCCCCAATAACTATGGCTACACCTTC. Translated, it gives CSVPNNYGYTF.

V gene TRBV7-9 combines with J gene TRBJ2-1, with D maybe TRBD2 (5 bases). Germline V gene data show CDR1 as SEHNR and CDR2 as FQNEAQ (reference sequence). The CDR3 is 14 amino acids. The V end was cut by 5 bases, the J end by 4 bases, with 12 bases between. DNA of the CDR3: TGTGCCAGCAGCGAGACTACTAGATACAATGAGCAGTTCTTC. Translated: CASSETTRYNEQFF. Full variable domain (outside the CDR3, taken from reference TRBV7-9 and TRBJ2-1): DTGVSQNPRHKITKRGQNVTFRCDPISEHNRLYWYRQTLGQGPEFLTYFQNEAQLEKSRLLSDRFSAERPKGSFSTLEIQRTEQGDSAMYLCASSETTRYNEQFFGPGTRLTVL.

The chain links TRBV7-2 to TRBJ2-5; D unclear. The germline CDR1 and CDR2 sequences are SGHTA and FQGNSA. Deletions cut 5 bases from V and 2 bases from J, with 12 bases between. The CDR3 sequence is 14 residues long. CDR3 sequence (DNA): TGTGCCAGCAGCGCTCAGATGGGGCAAGAGACCCAGTACTTC. This encodes CASSAQMGQETQYF.

This chain links TRBV20-1 with TRBJ1-1; D not certain. Trimming took off 3 bases at V and 10 bases at J, with 12 bases between the two ends. Germline values: CDR1 DFQATT, CDR2 SNEGSKA (reference sequence). There are 11 residues in the CDR3. CDR3 DNA sequence: TGCAGTGCTAGTCCGGGTTACGCAGCTTTCTTT. Amino acids: CSASPGYAAFF.

There are a few counts of this clonotype. The chain carries TRBV29-1 and TRBJ2-3; 7 bases agree with TRBD2. V dropped 8 bases and J dropped 3; count of bases not matched to a gene: 8. The CDR3 runs to 13 residues. Germline CDR1 and CDR2: SQVTM and ANQGSEA. The CDR3 nucleotides are TGCAGCCCAAGGGAGGGAGAAACAGATACGCAGTATTTT. It is translated as CSPREGETDTQYF.

This clonotype came up many times. The chain employs TRBV4-3 and TRBJ2-1; 13 bases map to TRBD2. Germline V gives CDR1 LGHNA, CDR2 YSLEER. J gave up 6 bases and V 0 bases, and 8 bases lay outside the gene matches. The CDR3 spans 18 residues. The CDR3 spells CASSQDPPGLAGANEQFF. For the CDR3, the DNA is TGCGCCAGCAGCCAAGACCCTCCCGGACTAGCGGGAGCCAATGAGCAGTTCTTC.

In its sample, this clonotype was seen a few times. CDR3 in DNA: TGTGCCAGCAGCTTACGGGGGCCCAAGGCCTACGAGCAGTACTTC. Amino acid sequence: CASSLRGPKAYEQYF. This chain connects TRBV7-9 to TRBJ2-7; the D call may be TRBD1 or TRBD2 (6 bases each). The germline V gene encodes CDR1 SEHNR and CDR2 FQNEAQ (reference sequence). V was trimmed by 2 bases and J by 2 bases, leaving 13 bases between them. CDR3 length equals 15 residues.

This clonotype was picked up one time. The chain couples TRBV5-1 to TRBJ2-7, with 16 nucleotides matching TRBD2. CDR1 SGHRS and CDR2 YFSETQ come from the germline V gene. The CDR3 length is 17 residues. Trimming took 3 bases from V and 3 from J; bases not matched to a gene: 6. The CDR3 region is CASSSGLAGGRDYEQYF. CDR3 nucleotides: TGCGCCAGCAGCTCGGGACTAGCGGGAGGGAGAGACTACGAGCAGTACTTC.

In this sample, this clonotype turned up a few times. The chain employs TRBV29-1 and TRBJ2-5; 10 nucleotides agree with TRBD2. V gave up 1 base and J gave up 0 bases; unmatched junction bases: 8. Germline loops: CDR1 SQVTM, CDR2 ANQGSEA. The CDR3 runs 17 residues. The CDR3 DNA sequence: TGCAGCGTTGAAGGGTGGACTAGCGGTTTGTACCAAGAGACCCAGTACTTC. Translation gives CSVEGWTSGLYQETQYF.

The V and J genes are TRBV6-5 and TRBJ1-2; D uncertain. CDR1 and CDR2 (germline): MNHEY, SVGAGI. V was cut by 6 bases and J by 8 bases, with 16 bases left in between. The CDR3 has 13 residues. As DNA, the CDR3 is TGTGCCAGCAGGGATGCCGGGGTGCGAGGCTACACCTTC. This sequence encodes CASRDAGVRGYTF.

This clonotype was seen more than once but under ten times. The chain joins TRBV7-2 to TRBJ1-2, with D possibly matching TRBD1 (5 bases). Germline-derived CDR1 and CDR2 are SGHTA and FQGNSA. V lost 3 bases and J lost 3, with 8 bases in between. The CDR3 contains 13 residues. CDR3 in amino acids: CASSFGAHYGYTF. In DNA form, the CDR3 reads TGTGCCAGCAGCTTTGGGGCCCACTATGGCTACACCTTC.

The rearrangement uses TRBV5-1 and TRBJ2-1; TRBD2 aligns across 12 bases. The V gene end was trimmed by 3 bases and the J gene end by 3 bases; junction bases not matched to a gene: 4. CDR3 length: 16 residues. Germline loops: CDR1 SGHRS, CDR2 YFSETQ. The CDR3 nucleotides read TGCGCCAGCAGCTCAAAACTAGCGGGAGGCTACAATGAGCAGTTCTTC. Amino acid sequence: CASSSKLAGGYNEQFF.

About this clonotype itself: A junction end diverges from the germline sequence, so it may reflect a read error. The chain has TRBV28 and TRBJ2-3; D unresolved. The germline V gene encodes CDR1 MDHEN and CDR2 SYDVKM. The CDR3 contains 15 residues. The CDR3 bases are TGTGCCAGTAGTTCCGAGCGATACGGATATGATACGCAGTATTTT. Its protein is CASSSERYGYDTQYF.

This clonotype was seen more than once but under ten times. The chain is built from TRBV20-1 and TRBJ2-7, with 7 bases matching TRBD2. This CDR3 has 14 residues. Germline CDR1 and CDR2: DFQATT and SNEGSKA (reference sequence). The CDR3 loop reads CNAREAGPSYEQYF. CDR3 coding DNA: TGCAATGCCAGAGAAGCGGGGCCCTCCTACGAGCAGTACTTC.

The rearrangement joins TRBV2 to TRBJ2-5, with 9 positions matching TRBD1. Near its end, the DNA agrees better with TRBJ2-7, so the J call may be wrong. CDR3 length: 15 amino acids. Germline assignment: CDR1 SNHLY and CDR2 FYNNEI. The CDR3 DNA reads as TGTGCCAGCAGTGAAAGGACAGGGGTCTACTACGAGCAGTACTTC. It translates to CASSERTGVYYEQYF.

V and J are TRBV24-1 and TRBJ2-3, with unresolved D. CDR3 size: 14 residues. The germline CDR1 and CDR2 sequences are KGHDR and SFDVKD. V dropped 0 bases and J dropped 1 base, with 4 bases sitting between them. The CDR3 loop reads CATSDLSGTDTQYF. Here the CDR3 DNA reads TGTGCCACCAGTGATTTGAGCGGCACAGATACGCAGTATTTT.

A single count supports this clonotype. One junction end disagrees with the germline gene, perhaps due to a read error. The V call is TRBV12-3 or TRBV12-4, the J call TRBJ1-5; maybe TRBD1 (5 bases). The CDR3 contains 14 residues. The CDR3 protein is CASNLLGGGQPQHF. The CDR3 DNA follows: TGTGCCAGCAATTTATTGGGGGGTGGCCAGCCCCAGCATTTT.

This chain uses TRBV9 with TRBJ2-2; D is uncertain. Germline V gene sequence: CDR1 SGDLS, CDR2 YYNGEE. The CDR3 spans 13 residues. Trimming stripped 0 bases from V and 6 bases from J, with 6 bases between. This CDR3 is CASSVGLAGELFF. CDR3 in DNA: TGTGCCAGCAGCGTAGGGTTAGCCGGGGAGCTGTTTTTT.

CDR3 amino acids: CSAKSSYNEQFF. In DNA form, the CDR3 reads TGCAGTGCCAAAAGCTCCTACAATGAGCAGTTCTTC. V usage is TRBV20-1 and J usage is TRBJ2-1; D gene unclear. CDR1 and CDR2 from the germline V gene are DFQATT and SNEGSKA (reference sequence). V was cut by 6 bases and J by 0 bases, with 6 bases left in between. This CDR3 is 12 amino acids long.

This clonotype was found many times. The chain is built from TRBV20-1 and TRBJ2-1; TRBD2 agrees at 10 bases. Trimming at V came to 4 bases and at J to 7 bases, leaving 13 bases not matched to a gene. The germline V gene has CDR1 DFQATT and CDR2 SNEGSKA (reference sequence). The CDR3 length is 16 residues. CDR3 sequence: CSANALKLAGANEQFF. The CDR3 DNA sequence: TGCAGTGCTAACGCCTTAAAGCTAGCGGGAGCTAATGAGCAGTTCTTC.

A few counts support this clonotype. The genes are TRBV2 and TRBJ1-6; TRBD1 agrees at 8 bases. The CDR3 has 14 amino acids. CDR1 and CDR2 from the germline V gene are SNHLY and FYNNEI. With 11 bases clipped from V and 9 bases from J, the junction kept 12 bases outside the gene matches. The CDR3 spells CAGRTGTRGSPLHF. The DNA for the CDR3 is TGTGCCGGAAGGACAGGGACTCGGGGTTCACCCCTCCACTTT. Looking up the rest from reference TRBV2 and TRBJ1-6 gives the full variable domain: EPEVTQTPSHQVTQMGQEVILRCVPISNHLYFYWYRQILGQKVEFLVSFYNNEISEKSEIFDDQFSVERPDGSNFTLKIRSTKLEDSAMYFCAGRTGTRGSPLHFGNGTRLTVT.

The chain couples TRBV28 to TRBJ1-6; 8 positions agree with TRBD1. J was trimmed by 10 bases and V by 3 bases; bases with no gene match: 8. This CDR3 has 15 residues. From germline, CDR1 is MDHEN and CDR2 SYDVKM. This chain's CDR3 is CASSFHQGALSPLHF. The CDR3 coding sequence is TGTGCCAGCAGTTTCCATCAGGGGGCTTTGTCACCCCTCCACTTT. Full variable domain (remainder filled in from reference TRBV28 and TRBJ1-6): DVKVTQSSRYLVKRTGEKVFLECVQDMDHENMFWYRQDPGLGLRLIYFSYDVKMKEKGDIPEGYSVSREKKERFSLILESASTNQTSMYLCASSFHQGALSPLHFGNGTRLTVT.

This sequence joins TRBV5-1 and TRBJ2-7; a weak D match, TRBD1 (5 bases). V lost 0 bases, J lost 6 bases, and 13 bases lay in between. The CDR3 spans 14 residues. Germline assignment: CDR1 SGHRS and CDR2 YFSETQ. This CDR3 is CASSLGPKGSEQYF. In DNA form, the CDR3 reads TGCGCCAGCAGCTTGGGACCCAAGGGGTCCGAGCAGTACTTC.

This clonotype was counted a few times. The chain recombines TRBV24-1 with TRBJ2-5, with D possibly being TRBD2 (6 bases). Germline V gene data show CDR1 as KGHDR and CDR2 as SFDVKD. This CDR3 is 15 amino acids long. V gave up 1 base and J gave up 4 bases, with 12 bases separating them. CDR3 sequence: CATSDFRPGGETQYF. CDR3 bases: TGTGCCACCAGTGATTTCCGGCCCGGGGGAGAGACCCAGTACTTC.

Within the sample, this clonotype is large (0.1 to 1%). The chain combines TRBV27 with TRBJ1-2, with 10 positions matching TRBD1. With V trimmed by 11 bases and J by 5 bases, 5 bases remained unmatched. CDR3 length: 12 residues. The germline V gene has CDR1 MNHEY and CDR2 SMNVEV (reference sequence). CDR3 amino acids: CASGTGVYGYTF. The CDR3 nucleotides are TGTGCCTCCGGGACAGGGGTATATGGCTACACCTTC.

The chain employs TRBV28 and TRBJ1-4, with 8 positions matching TRBD1. The CDR3 contains 16 residues. V lost 5 bases to trimming and J lost 3 bases; unmatched junction nucleotides: 8. CDR1 MDHEN and CDR2 SYDVKM come from the germline V gene. CDR3 coding DNA: TGTGCCAGCAGTCCCAGACAGGGACAGGCTAATGAAAAACTGTTTTTT. Its translation: CASSPRQGQANEKLFF.

This clonotype turned up a few times. The V gene is TRBV29-1, the J gene TRBJ2-5, with D maybe TRBD2 (5 bases). Gene TRBJ2-7 matches the end of the DNA better, so the J call may be wrong. Germline-derived CDR1 and CDR2 are SQVTM and ANQGSEA. The CDR3 length is 15 residues. The CDR3 DNA follows: TGCAGCGTGGTAACGGCGGGCGGAAGCACCTACGAGCAGTACTTC. Protein: CSVVTAGGSTYEQYF.